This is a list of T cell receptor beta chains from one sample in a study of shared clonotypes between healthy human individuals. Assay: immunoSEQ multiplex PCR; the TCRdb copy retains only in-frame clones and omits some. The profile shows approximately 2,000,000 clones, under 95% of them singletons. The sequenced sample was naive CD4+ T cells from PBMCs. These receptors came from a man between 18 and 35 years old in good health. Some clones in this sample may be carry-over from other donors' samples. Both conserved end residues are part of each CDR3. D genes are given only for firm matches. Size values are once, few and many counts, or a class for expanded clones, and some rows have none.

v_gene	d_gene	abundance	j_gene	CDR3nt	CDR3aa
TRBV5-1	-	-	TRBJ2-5	TGCGCCAGCAGCAGTATGACAGGCTACCAAGAGACCCAGTACTTC	CASSSMTGYQETQYF
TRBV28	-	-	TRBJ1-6	TGTGCCAGCAGCACCCCCATGAGGCGTCGGAATTCACCCCTCCACTTT	CASSTPMRRRNSPLHF
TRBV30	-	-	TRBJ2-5	TGTGCCTGGGGGGCCGCACTAGTCATCGAGGAGACCCAGTACTTC	CAWGAALVIEETQYF
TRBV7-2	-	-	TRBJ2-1	TGTGCCAGCAGCTTACACTCTGCCATCTACAATGAGCAGTTCTTC	CASSLHSAIYNEQFF
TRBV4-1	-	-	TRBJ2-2	TGCGCCAGCAGAGCAAGCGGAGACACCGGGGAGCTGTTTTTT	CASRASGDTGELFF
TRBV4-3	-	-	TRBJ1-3	TGCGCCAGCAGCCAAAGAATCGACGGGGGATCTGGAAACACCATATATTTT	CASSQRIDGGSGNTIYF
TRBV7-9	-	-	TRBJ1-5	TGTGCCAGCAGCTTAGCAGGGGGCAATCAGCCCCAGCATTTT	CASSLAGGNQPQHF
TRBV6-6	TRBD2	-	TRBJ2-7	TGTGCCAGCCGCCGGCAGCGGGGCTCCTACGAGCAGTACTTC	CASRRQRGSYEQYF
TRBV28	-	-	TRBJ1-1	TGTGCCAGCGCGTGGGTGGCTGAAGCTTTCTTT	CASAWVAEAFF
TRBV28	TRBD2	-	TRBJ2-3	TGTGCCAGCAGTGGGACTAGTACTCCAGATACGCAGTATTTT	CASSGTSTPDTQYF
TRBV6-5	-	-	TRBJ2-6	TGTGCCAGCAGTTACAGGAAGTCTGGGGCCAACGTCCTGACTTTC	CASSYRKSGANVLTF
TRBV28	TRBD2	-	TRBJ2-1	TGTGCCAGCAGTTTTCGCATAGCGGGAGAGCAGTTCTTC	CASSFRIAGEQFF
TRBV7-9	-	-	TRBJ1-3	TGTGCCAGCAGCTTAAATAGCGGAAACACCATATATTTT	CASSLNSGNTIYF
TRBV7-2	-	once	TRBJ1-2	TGTGCCAGCAGCCGGGGGAGGGGTCGTGGCTACACCTTC	CASSRGRGRGYTF
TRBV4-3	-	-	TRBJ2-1	TGCGCCAGCAGCCCGCGGGACGGAGGAAAGCAGTTCTTC	CASSPRDGGKQFF
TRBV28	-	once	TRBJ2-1	TGTGCCAGCAGTTCTCTCCCGGGGAATGAGCAGTTCTTC	CASSSLPGNEQFF
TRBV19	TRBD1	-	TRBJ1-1	TGTGCCAGTAGTGTTACAGGGGTGAACACTGAAGCTTTCTTT	CASSVTGVNTEAFF
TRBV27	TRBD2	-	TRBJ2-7	TGTGCCAGCAGACCCATGGGACTAGCGGGAAGCTCTTACGAGCAGTACTTC	CASRPMGLAGSSYEQYF
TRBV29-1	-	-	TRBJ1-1	TGCAGCGCCCGGCGGGCAGGGGTTCTGGCTTTCTTT	CSARRAGVLAFF
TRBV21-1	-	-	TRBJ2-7	TGTGCCAGCAGCAAAGGTTGTAGGGGGCGAAGCTCCTACGAGCAGTACTTC	CASSKGCRGRSSYEQYF
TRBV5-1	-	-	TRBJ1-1	TGCGCCAGCACCTACGTGGGGCCGAACACTGAAGCTTTCTTT	CASTYVGPNTEAFF
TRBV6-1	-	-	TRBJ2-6	TGTGCCAGCAGAACAGGAGGGGCCAACGTCCTGACTTTC	CASRTGGANVLTF
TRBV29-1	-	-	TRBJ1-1	TGCAGCGTTCTCACCGGGACGAACACTGAAGCTTTCTTT	CSVLTGTNTEAFF
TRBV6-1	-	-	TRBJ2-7	TGTGCCAGCAGTGAAGGGCATGAGCGGAGCTCCTACGAGCAGTACTTC	CASSEGHERSSYEQYF
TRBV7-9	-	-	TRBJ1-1	TGTGCCAGCAGCATGGGGCCAGCGGGGGCTGAAGCTTTCTTT	CASSMGPAGAEAFF
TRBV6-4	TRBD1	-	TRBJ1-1	TGTGCCAGCAGTGACTTCACCGGGACAGGGGACACTGAAGCTTTCTTT	CASSDFTGTGDTEAFF
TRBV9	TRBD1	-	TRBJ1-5	TGTGCCAGCAGCCAAACGGGGACAGGGGGGGATCAGCCCCAGCATTTT	CASSQTGTGGDQPQHF
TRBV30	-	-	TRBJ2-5	TGTGCCTGGAGTGAGGGCACCCAAGAGACCCAGTACTTC	CAWSEGTQETQYF
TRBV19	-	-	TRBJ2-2	TGTGCCAGTAGGTCGGGACGGCTGAACACCGGGGAGCTGTTTTTT	CASRSGRLNTGELFF
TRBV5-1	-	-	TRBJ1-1	TGCGCCAGCAGCTTGGGAATGGCGGCAGGAACAATCACTGAAGCTTTCTTT	CASSLGMAAGTITEAFF
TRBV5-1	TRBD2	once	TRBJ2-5	TGCGCCAGCAGCTCAAGCGGGATAGTGGGAGAGACCCAGTACTTC	CASSSSGIVGETQYF
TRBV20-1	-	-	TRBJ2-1	TGCAGTGCTACGAAGGTCGATGAGCAGTTCTTC	CSATKVDEQFF
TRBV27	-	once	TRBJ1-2	TGTGCCAGCAGTTTCCGGGGGGGCTATGGCTACACCTTC	CASSFRGGYGYTF
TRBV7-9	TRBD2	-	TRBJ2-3	TGTGCCAGCAGCTTATCGAGCGGGAGGGGTGATACGCAGTATTTT	CASSLSSGRGDTQYF
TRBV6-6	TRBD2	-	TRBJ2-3	TGTGCCATACAGCGGGAGGGGACAGATACGCAGTATTTT	CAIQREGTDTQYF
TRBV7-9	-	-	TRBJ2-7	TGTGCCAGCAGCCCCGGTGGGAACAGGGAGCAGTACTTC	CASSPGGNREQYF
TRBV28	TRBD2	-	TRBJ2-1	TGTGCCAGCAGTAGAGTGACTAGCGGGAGTGGTAATGAGCAGTTCTTC	CASSRVTSGSGNEQFF
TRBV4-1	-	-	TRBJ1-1	TGCGCCAGCAGCCAAGAGGCCCGGGGCACTGAAGCTTTCTTT	CASSQEARGTEAFF
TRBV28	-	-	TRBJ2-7	TGTGCCAGCAGTTCCCCAGGGTCGTCATACGAGCAGTACTTC	CASSSPGSSYEQYF
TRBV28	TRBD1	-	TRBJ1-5	TGTGCCAGCAGTTTTCAGCCAAGGGGGCGTAGCAATCAGCCCCAGCATTTT	CASSFQPRGRSNQPQHF
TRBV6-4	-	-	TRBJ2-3	TGTGCCAGCAGTGCCACCGACAAAACAGATACGCAGTATTTT	CASSATDKTDTQYF
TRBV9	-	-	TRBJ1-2	TGTGCCAGCAGCGCGACAGCAACCGGGACCCCGAGTGGCTACACCTTC	CASSATATGTPSGYTF
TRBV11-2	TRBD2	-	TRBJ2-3	TGTGCCAGCAGCTTAACTAGCGGGAGTGTCACAGATACGCAGTATTTT	CASSLTSGSVTDTQYF
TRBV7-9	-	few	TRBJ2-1	TGTGCCAGCAGCCCCCGTCAATCTTACAATGAGCAGTTCTTC	CASSPRQSYNEQFF
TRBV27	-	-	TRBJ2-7	TGTGCCAGCAGTTTATGGGCGGGACGGATCTACGAGCAGTACTTC	CASSLWAGRIYEQYF
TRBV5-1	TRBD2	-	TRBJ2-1	TGCGCCAGCAGCTTGGTAGCGGGAGATATCAATGAGCAGTTCTTC	CASSLVAGDINEQFF
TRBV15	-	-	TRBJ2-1	TGTGCCACCAGCAGAGCCCAGAACAATGAGCAGTTCTTC	CATSRAQNNEQFF
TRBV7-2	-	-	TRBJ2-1	TGTGCCAGCAGCTTAGCTTCTCTAGTGGCCTACAATGAGCAGTTCTTC	CASSLASLVAYNEQFF
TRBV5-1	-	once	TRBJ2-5	TGCGCCAGCAGCTTAAAGAGGAACCAAGAGACCCAGTACTTC	CASSLKRNQETQYF
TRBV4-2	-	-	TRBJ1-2	TGTGCCAGCAGCTTGGGTGGGGGCGCAGGCTACACCTTC	CASSLGGGAGYTF
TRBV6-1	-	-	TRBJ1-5	TGTGCCAGCAGTGGGGCAGGGTGGTATAGCAATCAGCCCCAGCATTTT	CASSGAGWYSNQPQHF
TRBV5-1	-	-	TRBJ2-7	TGCGCCAGCAGCTTCGGAAACTACGAGCAGTACTTC	CASSFGNYEQYF
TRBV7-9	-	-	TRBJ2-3	TGTGCCAGCAGCCTAACCACCGTCTATTTT	CASSLTTVYF